This T cell receptor beta chain was retrieved from a study of T cell responses to AZD1222 COVID-19 vaccine. Study conclusions and caveats: Among vaccine-associated CD4 TCRs, coverage spanned spike, with dominance at 160-218 and 743-854. Possibly, clonal diversity was underestimated; donors were largely white British and included more females. Unmutated variant regions are reportedly the target of nearly half of TCRs that are spike-specific.

V was clipped by 5 bases and J by 5 bases, with 9 bases between them. The CDR3 has 12 amino acids. A remark on this clone: Antigen specificity is unknown.

The protocol was immunoSEQ multiplex PCR, while the TCRdb copy is restricted to in-frame clones and leaves out a portion. The table lists 160,000 or so clones, about 90% of them singletons. The V gene is TRBV12-3 or TRBV12-4, the J gene TRBJ1-1; no definite D call. The sample here was peripheral blood, taken 28 days after the second AZD1222 dose. The receptor's source is an adult who received the AZD1222 COVID-19 vaccine. The CDR3 sequence: CASSLFRTEAFF. The CDR3 DNA reads as TGTGCCAGCAGTCTCTTCAGGACTGAAGCTTTCTTT.